The next 5 T cell receptor beta chains were all read from a single sample in a study of T cells after yellow fever vaccination. From the 5' RACE reads, TCRdb called clonotypes with MiXCR, one entry per CDR3 protein. The table lists 620,000 or so distinct CDR3 sequences, 9% to 15% of them singletons. Sequencing was performed on PBMCs, taken on the day of the yellow fever booster vaccination. The source of these receptors is a man under 40 who received the YFV17D yellow fever vaccine.

This clonotype occurred a few times. This chain uses TRBV11-1 with TRBJ1-4; D is unresolved. Trimming cost V 5 bases and J 6 bases, with 10 bases left between them. Germline CDR1 is SGHAT and CDR2 is FQDESV (reference sequence). The CDR3 has 13 amino acids. The CDR3 DNA reads TGTGCCAGCAGCCGGGGTCTAGATGAAAAACTGTTTTTT. As protein: CASSRGLDEKLFF.

This clonotype was seen more than once but under ten times. The chain combines TRBV9 with TRBJ2-5; D is unclear. The CDR3 contains 14 residues. Germline loops: CDR1 SGDLS, CDR2 YYNGEE. The germline V and J ends were trimmed by 0 bases and 3 bases, with 9 bases remaining between them. This CDR3 reads CASSVAGLKETQYF. The CDR3 nucleotides read TGTGCCAGCAGCGTAGCCGGGCTCAAAGAGACCCAGTACTTC.

The V and J genes are TRBV28 and TRBJ2-1, with D possibly matching TRBD1 (6 bases). CDR3 length: 12 amino acids. V lost 1 base, J lost 12 bases, and 10 bases lay in between. Germline CDR1 reads MDHEN; CDR2 reads SYDVKM. CDR3 in DNA: TGTGCCAGCAGTTTATTTGACAGGACGCAGTTCTTC. Its translation: CASSLFDRTQFF.

This clonotype was detected only a few times. In nucleotides, the CDR3 is TGTGCCAGCGACAGGGGCCAATCCAGGAACACCGGGGAGCTGTTTTTT. Its protein is CASDRGQSRNTGELFF. The chain is built from TRBV6-2 or TRBV6-3 and TRBJ2-2; 8 bases are shared with TRBD1. Germline V CDR1 and CDR2: MNHEY, SVGEGT. J was trimmed by 1 base and V by 8 bases; bases with no gene match: 9. CDR3 length equals 16 residues.

The chain couples TRBV7-2 to TRBJ2-7; D not certain. The germline gives CDR1 SGHTA, CDR2 FQGNSA. V lost 4 bases, J lost 2 bases, and 9 bases lay in between. This CDR3 has 13 residues. The CDR3 nucleotides read TGTGCCAGCAGCTCCCCGTTGACCTACGAGCAGTACTTC. It codes for CASSSPLTYEQYF.